One sample yielded the 17 T cell receptor beta chains listed below, sequenced in a study of blood T cell repertoires in COVID-19. The repertoire was sequenced with immunoSEQ multiplex PCR; TCRdb's copy has only in-frame clones and lacks some. The data hold some 300,000 clones, with 85% to 90% observed a single time. What was sequenced was peripheral blood. The receptors stem from a woman aged 40 to 49 with COVID-19, enrolled during active disease.

The gene calls are TRBV11-3 and TRBJ2-2; unclear D gene. CDR1 and CDR2 from the germline V gene are SGHNT and YENEEA. The CDR3 sequence is 12 residues long. V lost 1 base and J lost 6, with 3 bases in between. The CDR3 DNA reads TGTGCCAGCAGCTTAGCTCCCGGGGAGCTGTTTTTT. This codes for CASSLAPGELFF.

The chain has TRBV6-2 or TRBV6-3 and TRBJ2-7; 7 bases are shared with TRBD2. Germline CDR1 is MNHEY and CDR2 is SVGEGT. V shed 6 bases and J 3 bases; nucleotides not matched to a gene: 17. The CDR3 runs to 17 residues. DNA of the CDR3: TGTGCCAGCAGCCGCCCCCAACTAGCGTTTTCCTACTACGAGCAGTACTTC. It specifies CASSRPQLAFSYYEQYF.

The chain joins TRBV5-5 to TRBJ2-1; D possibly corresponds to TRBD2 (7 bases). The V and J ends lost 4 bases and 14 bases respectively, with 16 bases between them. This CDR3 comprises 12 residues. Germline V gene lookup returns CDR1 SGHKS and CDR2 YYEKEE (reference sequence). The CDR3 loop is CASSNSGGLEFF. As DNA, the CDR3 is TGTGCCAGCAGCAACTCGGGGGGCTTAGAGTTCTTC.

The rearrangement links TRBV6-6 to TRBJ1-6; D gene uncertain. Trimming took off 0 bases at V and 6 bases at J, with 12 bases between the two ends. Germline V CDR1 and CDR2: MNHNY, SVGAGI (reference sequence). CDR3 length equals 16 residues. The chain's CDR3 is CASSYSSGFSNSPLHF. The CDR3 DNA reads TGTGCCAGCAGTTACTCGAGCGGGTTCTCTAATTCACCCCTCCACTTT.

The chain has TRBV21-1 and TRBJ2-1; the table's D call, TRBD2, was not checked against the DNA. TRBV21-1 is a recognized pseudogene. This CDR3 is built from 13 residues. CDR3 bases: TGTGCCAGCCCAGCGGGAGGAAACAATGAGCAGTTCTTC. The encoded protein is CASPAGGNNEQFF.

The rearrangement uses TRBV18 and TRBJ2-7; D is uncertain. The V and J ends lost 2 bases and 4 bases respectively, with 6 bases between them. The CDR3 covers 12 residues. Germline loops: CDR1 KGHSH, CDR2 LQKENI. As DNA, the CDR3 is TGTGCCAGCTCACCAGAGGAGTACGAGCAGTACTTC. Its translation is CASSPEEYEQYF. The variable domain in full, with the rest retrieved from reference TRBV18 and TRBJ2-7, is NAGVMQNPRHLVRRRGQEARLRCSPMKGHSHVYWYRQLPEEGLKFMVYLQKENIIDESGMPKERFSAEFPKEGPSILRIQQVVRGDSAAYFCASSPEEYEQYFGPGTRLTVT.

Concerning this clone itself: At one of its ends the junction is not consistent with the germline gene, which may arise from a read error. J is TRBJ1-1 and V is TRBV20-1; 8 bases match TRBD1. The length of the CDR3 is 8 residues. Germline lookup yields CDR1 DFQATT and CDR2 SNEGSKA (reference sequence). CDR3 in DNA: TGCAGTGCTGGACAGGGCCCCTTT. It encodes CSAGQGPF.

The chain is built from TRBV19 and TRBJ1-4, with a possible D match to TRBD1 (5 bases). This CDR3 contains 14 residues. The V and J ends lost 4 bases and 4 bases respectively, with 10 bases between them. Germline V gives CDR1 LNHDA, CDR2 SQIVND (reference sequence). CDR3 nucleotide sequence: TGTGCCAGTAGTAGCGACAGATATAATGAAAAACTGTTTTTT. Protein: CASSSDRYNEKLFF.

The rearrangement joins TRBV7-6 to TRBJ2-7; 7 bases are a match to TRBD2. The CDR3 contains 15 residues. The V and J ends lost 1 base and 5 bases, in that order; junction bases with no gene match: 8. Looked up from germline, CDR1 is SGHVS and CDR2 is FNYEAQ. CDR3 DNA sequence: TGTGCCAGCAGCTTAGAAGGGGCGGGGGTCAACGAGCAGTACTTC. The encoded protein is CASSLEGAGVNEQYF.

V gene TRBV5-1 combines with J gene TRBJ2-1; 8 nucleotides match TRBD1. In germline, CDR1 is SGHRS, CDR2 YFSETQ. V dropped 4 bases and J dropped 7; count of bases not matched to a gene: 4. CDR3 length equals 13 residues. The CDR3 loop is CASSVDRDNEQFF. CDR3 DNA sequence: TGCGCCAGCAGCGTGGACAGGGATAATGAGCAGTTCTTC. Full variable domain (rest looked up from reference TRBV5-1 and TRBJ2-1): KAGVTQTPRYLIKTRGQQVTLSCSPISGHRSVSWYQQTPGQGLQFLFEYFSETQRNKGNFPGRFSGRQFSNSRSEMNVSTLELGDSALYLCASSVDRDNEQFFGPGTRLTVL.

CDR3 nucleotide sequence: TGTGCCAGCATTATACAGGTTGAAGCTTTCTTT. Its translation is CASIIQVEAFF. The chain carries TRBV2 and TRBJ1-1; maybe TRBD1 (5 bases). From germline, CDR1 is SNHLY and CDR2 FYNNEI. V was clipped by 7 bases and J by 7 bases, with 10 bases between them. This CDR3 has 11 amino acids.

The V gene is TRBV5-1, the J gene TRBJ2-7; 8 bases are a match to TRBD2. Looked up from germline, CDR1 is SGHRS and CDR2 is YFSETQ. The CDR3 has 14 amino acids. The V segment lost 0 bases and the J segment 3 bases; nucleotides outside the gene matches: 2. The CDR3: CASSLEREGYEQYF. The CDR3 coding sequence is TGCGCCAGCAGCTTGGAACGGGAGGGCTACGAGCAGTACTTC.

The rearrangement links TRBV4-1 to TRBJ2-7, with a tentative D call TRBD2 (5 bases). This CDR3 contains 19 residues. Between the trimmed V and J ends, which lost 0 bases and 4 bases, there was a span of 25 bases. The germline gives CDR1 MGHRA, CDR2 YSYEKL. The CDR3 DNA reads TGCGCCAGCAGCCAAGATCTCTGGGAGAATAGCGAACGGAGGTACGAGCAGTACTTC. Its protein is CASSQDLWENSERRYEQYF.

The chain couples TRBV27 to TRBJ2-7; D uncertain. V shed 5 bases and J shed 3 bases, with 11 bases lying between them. The CDR3 consists of 13 residues. The V gene's germline CDR1 is MNHEY and CDR2 SMNVEV (reference sequence). CDR3 in DNA: TGTGCCAGCAGTCCCGATCCAGACTACGAGCAGTACTTC. Translated, it gives CASSPDPDYEQYF.

The chain carries TRBV21-1 and TRBJ1-2; whether TRBD1, the table's D call, matches the DNA was not checked. TRBV21-1 represents a pseudogene. The CDR3 extends over 20 amino acids. Here the CDR3 reads CASSKAFSPRYRVHNYGYTF. The CDR3 DNA is TGTGCCAGCAGCAAAGCTTTTTCGCCCCGTTACAGGGTTCATAACTATGGCTACACCTTC.

The CDR3 spells CAFPGTFSGEQYF. CDR3 DNA: TGTGCCTTTCCCGGGACTTTTTCGGGTGAGCAGTACTTC. The chain couples TRBV28 to TRBJ2-7, with D perhaps TRBD2 (6 bases). The CDR3 sequence is 13 residues long. The germline V gene has CDR1 MDHEN and CDR2 SYDVKM. With 11 bases removed from V and 7 bases from J, the gap between germline ends came to 21 bases.

The V call is TRBV6-6, the J call TRBJ2-7; D is possibly TRBD1 (5 bases). Germline CDR1 and CDR2: MNHNY and SVGAGI (reference sequence). This CDR3 spans 14 amino acids. The V end lost 1 base, the J end lost 2 bases, and 9 bases lay between the germline ends. CDR3 residues: CASSYLGVTYEQYF. The DNA for the CDR3 is TGTGCCAGCAGTTACTTAGGGGTTACCTACGAGCAGTACTTC.